This T cell receptor (beta chain) was identified in a study of blood T cell repertoires in COVID-19. Study at large: Spain, Italy and the United States supplied samples that represented acute and convalescent COVID-19. PBMCs, B-cell-depleted T cells, or T cells provided the cDNA or gDNA that made up the material.

CDR1 and CDR2 from the germline V gene are MNHEY and SMNVEV (reference sequence). This CDR3 region has 15 residues. V lost 5 bases and J lost 4; bases outside the gene matches: 8. Under the authors' procedure: Amplification of reference gene primers provided the estimated nucleated cell counts. The method was immunoSEQ multiplex PCR; TCRdb's version includes in-frame clones alone and lacks a portion of them. That table furnishes V, J and clone size, whereas the DNA furnished D and trimming. Of around 260,000 clones in the sample, about 85% were seen once. The source material was peripheral blood. The TCR sequence derives from a human donor with COVID-19, enrolled during active disease. The donor label of this sample is uncertain. The genes are TRBV27 and TRBJ1-5, with TRBD1 matching over 7 bases. The CDR3 protein is CASSAGTAGNQPQHF. The CDR3 nucleotides are TGTGCCAGCAGTGCGGGGACAGCTGGGAATCAGCCCCAGCATTTT.